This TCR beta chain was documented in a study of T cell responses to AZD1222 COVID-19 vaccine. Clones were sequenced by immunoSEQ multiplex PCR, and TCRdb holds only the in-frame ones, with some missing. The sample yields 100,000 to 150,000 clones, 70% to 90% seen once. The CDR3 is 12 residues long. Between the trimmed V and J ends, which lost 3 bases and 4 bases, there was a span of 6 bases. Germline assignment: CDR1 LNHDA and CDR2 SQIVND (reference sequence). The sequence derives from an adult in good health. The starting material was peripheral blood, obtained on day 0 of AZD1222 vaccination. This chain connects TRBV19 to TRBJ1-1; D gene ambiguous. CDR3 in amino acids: CASSMYSTEAFF. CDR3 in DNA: TGTGCCAGTAGTATGTACAGCACTGAAGCTTTCTTT.